This TCR beta chain derives from a study of CD8 T cells in Susac syndrome. Notes on the study in general: It was acknowledged by the study that relatively few individuals were included in its TCR sequencing and HLA analysis.

Reverse transcription of roughly 0.5 to 1 ug RNA was performed with random hexamers. An immunoSEQ multiplex PCR generated amplified TCR beta CDR3 products spanning 54 Vbeta and 13 Jbeta. TCRdb recomputed calls from the immunoSEQ multiplex PCR reads with MiXCR, one row per CDR3 protein. The sample lists some 200,000 distinct CDR3 sequences, approximately 95% occurring once. Turning to this clonotype: Its matching antigen is unknown.

Unmatched junction bases numbered 6, after V lost 5 bases and J lost 2 bases. The CDR3 sequence is 14 residues long. Treatment-naive patients with stable or active relapsing-remitting disease served as multiple sclerosis controls. Negative isolation yielded CD4+ and CD8+ T cells, and FACS enriched TEMRA cells. V usage is TRBV12-3 or TRBV12-4 and J usage is TRBJ2-7; 7 nucleotides agree with TRBD2. The clonotype comes from a human donor with multiple sclerosis. The sequencing input was CD4+ T cells from PBMCs. DNA of the CDR3: TGTGCCAGCAGTCAGGGACTATCAACCTACGAGCAGTACTTC. Translation: CASSQGLSTYEQYF.